The next 23 T cell receptor beta chains were all read from a single sample in a study of T cells in Graves' hyperthyroidism and ophthalmopathy. The CDR3 regions of TCR beta were amplified from RNA transcripts. The study used the HTBI primer set for a first-round RT-PCR of the TCR CDR3. MiXCR, run by TCRdb on the multiplex PCR reads, gives a single entry per CDR3 protein. The profile covers 610,000 or so distinct CDR3 sequences, with under 60% appearing a single time and around 8% taken by the ten largest. The specimen sequenced was peripheral blood or thyroid tissue (not recorded which). The receptors come from a woman in her late teens or twenties with Graves' hyperthyroidism.

This clonotype appeared a few times. The chain employs TRBV4-1 and TRBJ2-7; D is undetermined. Trimming took off 0 bases at V and 5 bases at J, with 8 bases between the two ends. The CDR3 is made up of 13 amino acids. Germline V lookup: CDR1 MGHRA, CDR2 YSYEKL. The CDR3 region is CASSQDKADEQYF. Written as DNA, the CDR3 is TGCGCCAGCAGCCAAGATAAGGCCGACGAGCAGTACTTC.

The chain is built from TRBV12-5 and TRBJ2-7; D might be TRBD1 (5 bases). This CDR3 has 13 amino acids. The germline V gene encodes CDR1 LGHNT and CDR2 FRNRAP. CDR3 protein: CASSLSGHNEQYF. The CDR3 DNA sequence: TGTGCCAGCAGCCTCTCAGGGCACAATGAGCAGTACTTC.

V usage is TRBV15 and J usage is TRBJ2-7; perhaps D is TRBD1 or TRBD2 (6 bases each). The CDR3 loop spans 14 amino acids. In germline, CDR1 is LNHNV, CDR2 YYDKDF (reference sequence). Trimming shortened V by 3 bases and J by 1 base, and 10 bases separated the two germline ends. CDR3 region: CATSRRDTSYEQYF. CDR3 DNA: TGTGCCACCAGCAGGCGGGACACTTCCTACGAGCAGTACTTC.

In its sample, this clonotype was seen once. A much larger clone lies a single base off, so this may be a read error. This chain uses TRBV19 with TRBJ2-7, with TRBD2 identical over 11 bases. The J segment lost 2 bases and the V segment lost 0 bases, leaving 3 bases of the junction unmatched. Germline assignment: CDR1 LNHDA and CDR2 SQIVND (reference sequence). The CDR3 covers 16 residues. This CDR3 is CASSIEASGRPYEQYF. As DNA, the CDR3 is TGTGCCAGTAGTATAGAGGCTAGCGGGAGGCCCTACGAGCAGTACTTC.

The rearrangement uses TRBV5-1 and TRBJ2-1; TRBD2 matches at 13 bases. Germline V lookup: CDR1 SGHRS, CDR2 YFSETQ. The junction had 10 bases not matched to a gene; V was cut back by 8 bases and J by 8 bases. This CDR3 spans 15 amino acids. In nucleotides, the CDR3 is TGCGCCAGTTCGCGCGGGACTAGCGGGATCTATGAGCAGTTCTTC. As protein: CASSRGTSGIYEQFF.

This clonotype is a singleton in its sample. The CDR3 region has the DNA TGCGCCAGCGGCCTAAAAGAGGATGAGCAGTTCTTC. Translation gives CASGLKEDEQFF. The chain couples TRBV5-1 to TRBJ2-5; D unresolved. The last part of the DNA fits TRBJ2-1 better; the J call may be wrong. Germline CDR1 is SGHRS and CDR2 is YFSETQ. The CDR3 has 12 residues.

This clonotype was counted many times. The rearrangement links TRBV10-1 to TRBJ2-7; 7 positions match TRBD2. With V trimmed by 0 bases and J by 3 bases, 5 bases remained unmatched. Germline V gives CDR1 WNHNN, CDR2 SYGVQD (reference sequence). The CDR3 contains 15 residues. CDR3 residues: CASSESGLGGYEQYF. CDR3 nucleotides: TGCGCCAGCAGTGAGTCCGGACTAGGTGGCTACGAGCAGTACTTC.

As regards this clonotype: The CDR3 carries no conserved terminal phenylalanine or tryptophan, so it likely arises from a read error. Because the CDR3's place on the DNA is in doubt, the DNA is left out and the CDR3 is given as listed by TCRdb. The chain carries TRBV2 and TRBJ1-3; the table's D gene call, TRBD1, was not cross checked with the DNA. Germline loops: CDR1 SNHLY, CDR2 FYNNEI. With termini counted, the CDR3 has 11 amino acids. CDR3 region: CASSGGTGANT.

The chain links TRBV29-1 to TRBJ2-7; weak D call: TRBD1 (6 bases). There are 12 residues in the CDR3. Germline V lookup: CDR1 SQVTM, CDR2 ANQGSEA. V gave up 4 bases and J gave up 4 bases, with 11 bases separating them. The CDR3: CSVVGAVYEQYF. The DNA for the CDR3 is TGCAGCGTTGTGGGGGCGGTTTACGAGCAGTACTTC.

This clonotype was seen only a few times. This chain connects TRBV29-1 to TRBJ2-1, with a possible D match to TRBD2 (5 bases). The CDR3 extends over 13 amino acids. Trimming left V 3 bases short and J 8 bases short, with 14 bases between. Germline V CDR1 and CDR2: SQVTM, ANQGSEA. The CDR3 nucleotides are TGCAGCGTTGACCCCGGGAAGGTATATGAGCAGTTCTTC. This sequence encodes CSVDPGKVYEQFF.

The sample holds many counts of this clonotype. The chain links TRBV6-4 to TRBJ2-7, with 10 bases lining up with TRBD1. After removal of 6 bases from V and 5 bases from J, the junction contained 7 bases not matched to a gene. The germline gives CDR1 MRHNA, CDR2 SNTAGT. There are 14 residues in the CDR3. CDR3 sequence: CASSQTGGFDEQYF. DNA for the CDR3: TGTGCCAGCAGCCAGACAGGGGGCTTCGACGAGCAGTACTTC.

This clonotype has a count of ten or more. The chain carries TRBV2 and TRBJ1-2, with D uncertain. The V end lost 7 bases, the J end lost 12 bases, and 18 bases lay between the germline ends. The CDR3 contains 12 residues. CDR1 is SNHLY, CDR2 FYNNEI, per germline. The CDR3 loop is CASTSDRVEHTF. The CDR3, as DNA: TGTGCCAGCACCTCGGACCGAGTCGAGCACACCTTC.

This clonotype was counted between two and nine times. The chain combines TRBV9 with TRBJ2-7; 7 nucleotides line up with TRBD1. The J segment lost 5 bases and the V segment lost 0 bases, leaving 8 bases of the junction unmatched. There are 15 residues in the CDR3. Germline V gives CDR1 SGDLS, CDR2 YYNGEE. CDR3 nucleotides: TGTGCCAGCAGCGTAGATCGCGGACAGGTGGACGAGCAGTACTTC. Its translation: CASSVDRGQVDEQYF.

This clonotype has a handful of counts. The V call is TRBV30, the J call TRBJ1-1; unclear D gene. Germline CDR1 reads GTSNPN; CDR2 reads SVGIG (reference sequence). The CDR3 is 13 amino acids. Deletions cut 1 base from V and 10 bases from J, with 16 bases between. CDR3 DNA sequence: TGTGCCTGGAGTGCCGCGTGGCCTTTGAGAGCTTTCTTT. Translated, it gives CAWSAAWPLRAFF.

This clonotype was seen ten or more times. The chain carries TRBV20-1 and TRBJ1-2; the D gene is possibly TRBD1 (5 bases). The CDR3 consists of 12 residues. Germline CDR1 reads DFQATT; CDR2 reads SNEGSKA (reference sequence). V was trimmed by 3 bases and J by 10 bases, leaving 15 bases between them. This CDR3 reads CSARRGAFVYTF. For the CDR3, the DNA is TGCAGTGCTAGGAGGGGAGCTTTTGTCTACACCTTC.

Points on this clonotype: A junction boundary mismatches the germline segment, possibly from a read error. The rearrangement joins TRBV7-6 to TRBJ2-7; no clear D. The CDR3 has 15 residues. The germline V gene has CDR1 SGHVS and CDR2 FNYEAQ. This CDR3 is CASSLHGAASHEQYF. DNA of the CDR3: TGTGCCAGCAGCTTACATGGCGCTGCCTCCCACGAGCAGTACTTC.

The V and J genes are TRBV11-2 and TRBJ1-6, with a weak D call TRBD1 (6 bases). The V and J ends lost 4 bases and 4 bases respectively, with 20 bases between them. The CDR3 covers 18 residues. Germline V gives CDR1 SGHAT, CDR2 FQNNGV. The chain's CDR3 is CASSSKSQGYPYNSPLHF. The CDR3 DNA follows: TGTGCCAGCAGCTCGAAATCACAGGGATATCCTTATAATTCACCCCTCCACTTT.

CDR3 DNA: TGTGCCAGTAGTATCTCTAGCGGGATCTACAATGAGACCCAGTACTTC. It encodes CASSISSGIYNETQYF. This rearrangement joins TRBV19 to TRBJ2-5; 9 bases match TRBD2. CDR1 is LNHDA, CDR2 SQIVND, per germline (reference sequence). With V trimmed by 3 bases and J by 5 bases, 10 bases remained unmatched. This CDR3 region has 16 residues.

Remarks on this clonotype: The junction and the germline gene differ at one end; a read error may be behind it. V usage is TRBV7-7 and J usage is TRBJ2-7; 10 nucleotides align to TRBD1. Germline CDR1 reads SSHAT; CDR2 reads FNYEAQ (reference sequence). This CDR3 comprises 14 residues. The DNA of the CDR3 is TGTGCTAGCAGCTTATTCGGACAGGGGGATGAGCAGTACTTC. Translated, it gives CASSLFGQGDEQYF.

The gene calls are TRBV6-2 or TRBV6-3 and TRBJ1-1, with a tentative D call TRBD1 (5 bases). In germline, CDR1 is MNHEY, CDR2 SVGEGT. V lost 0 bases to trimming and J lost 6 bases, with 11 bases between them. This CDR3 is built from 14 residues. CDR3 bases: TGTGCCAGCAGTTACTCCGGGGGGGGTGCTGAAGCTTTCTTT. Translating gives CASSYSGGGAEAFF.

This sequence joins TRBV30 and TRBJ1-2; a weak D match, TRBD1 (5 bases). CDR3 length: 18 amino acids. V lost 4 bases, J lost 3 bases, and 27 bases lay in between. Looked up from germline, CDR1 is GTSNPN and CDR2 is SVGIG (reference sequence). This chain's CDR3 is CAWISTGRAFKRDYGYTF. Written as DNA, the CDR3 is TGTGCCTGGATTTCTACCGGCAGGGCCTTCAAGAGGGACTATGGCTACACCTTC.

This clonotype was seen a handful of times. J is TRBJ2-7 and V is TRBV27, with D uncertain. Germline V gene lookup returns CDR1 MNHEY and CDR2 SMNVEV (reference sequence). The CDR3 loop spans 14 amino acids. Trimming took 2 bases from V and 0 from J, leaving 8 bases between them. CDR3 nucleotides: TGTGCCAGCAGTTTAGCGGATGTCTCCTACGAGCAGTACTTC. Its translation is CASSLADVSYEQYF.

As regards this clonotype: Since the CDR3 does not end with the conserved phenylalanine or tryptophan, this likely comes from a read error. The rearrangement uses TRBV3-1 and TRBJ2-7, with a weak D call TRBD2 (7 bases). This CDR3 is 13 amino acids long. In germline, CDR1 is LGHDT, CDR2 YNNKEL (reference sequence). The CDR3: CARSHKGGDEQYL. The CDR3 DNA sequence: TGTGCCCGCAGCCACAAAGGGGGGGACGAGCAGTACCTC.